This T cell receptor (beta chain) appears in the sequencing data of a study of T cells in women clearing cervical HPV infection. Study-level background: Controls were women whose single incident HPV16 infection cleared within 12 months without precancer or cancer. Case blood was drawn a median approximately 150 days after lesion detection.

The method was immunoSEQ multiplex PCR; TCRdb's version includes in-frame clones alone and lacks a portion of them. The sample includes around 23,000 clones. The V segment lost 5 bases and the J segment 2 bases; nucleotides outside the gene matches: 3. This CDR3 spans 15 amino acids. The V gene's germline CDR1 is SGHVS and CDR2 FQNEAQ. HPV was found by MY09/MY11 PCR and dot-blot genotyping. Turning to this clone: Its antigen remains unidentified. The CDR3 goes on 3 residues after the read ends, and that part is filled in from the germline J gene.

Study-wide results and limits: Effector/memory and HPV-specific T cells were not isolated, and association timing is unknown.

The chain links TRBV7-8 to TRBJ1-6, with 7 bases fitting TRBD1. The sample was blood buffy coat. The TCR comes from a woman between 18 and 75 years old with a cervical HPV16 infection that either progressed to CIN3+ or cleared (not recorded which). The covered CDR3 bases are TGTGCCAGCAGCCCAGACAGGGCCTATAATTCACCC. This encodes CASSPDRAYNSP. The CDR3 as a whole reads CASSPDRAYNSPLHF.